Presented here are 22 T cell receptor beta chains from one specimen sequenced in a study of T cell changes during pregnancy in multiple sclerosis. This table comes from immunoSEQ multiplex PCR, and its TCRdb copy is limited to in-frame clones, with some not included. Here the sample spans tens of thousands of clones, roughly nine tenths being singletons. Specimen: peripheral blood, collected after pregnancy. These receptors were taken from a female donor in good health, enrolled as a control in a pregnancy study.

J is TRBJ2-6 and V is TRBV5-8; weak D call: TRBD1 (7 bases). The V end was cut by 5 bases, the J end by 0 bases, with 12 bases between. The CDR3 covers 16 residues. In germline, CDR1 is SGHTS, CDR2 YDEGEE. In DNA form, the CDR3 reads TGTGCCAGCAGTCCAGGGGGGTTCTCTGGGGCCAACGTCCTGACTTTC. Residues: CASSPGGFSGANVLTF.

The chain carries TRBV29-1 and TRBJ2-3; TRBD2 agrees at 7 bases. Germline V gene lookup returns CDR1 SQVTM and CDR2 ANQGSEA. V gave up 7 bases and J gave up 5 bases; unmatched junction bases: 9. The CDR3 length is 13 residues. For the CDR3, the DNA is TGCAGCGCGGGACTACCCGGGGGAGATACGCAGTATTTT. This encodes CSAGLPGGDTQYF.

The V call is TRBV4-2, the J call TRBJ1-3; D is unclear. Germline V gene lookup returns CDR1 LGHNA and CDR2 YNFKEQ. The CDR3 covers 11 residues. The germline V and J ends were trimmed by 4 bases and 6 bases, with 4 bases remaining between them. The CDR3 sequence is CASSLSNTIYF. The CDR3 nucleotides read TGTGCCAGCAGCCTCTCAAACACCATATATTTT.

A few counts support this clone. This chain connects TRBV6-1 to TRBJ1-1; 9 nucleotides match TRBD1. Germline V gives CDR1 MNHNS, CDR2 SASEGT. The J segment lost 3 bases and the V segment lost 7 bases, leaving 6 bases of the junction unmatched. The CDR3 is 14 amino acids. As DNA, the CDR3 is TGTGCCAGCACTCCGGGACAGGGTCACACTGAAGCTTTCTTT. It translates to CASTPGQGHTEAFF.

The rearrangement uses TRBV28 and TRBJ1-2, with a tentative D call TRBD1 (6 bases). V shed 7 bases and J shed 4 bases, with 13 bases lying between them. The CDR3 spans 13 residues. Per germline, CDR1 MDHEN and CDR2 SYDVKM. CDR3 region: CASKLGQTYGYTF. In DNA, the CDR3 is TGTGCCAGCAAACTCGGACAGACCTATGGCTACACCTTC.

V and J are TRBV18 and TRBJ1-2, with D perhaps matching TRBD1 (6 bases). The CDR3 runs 13 residues. Germline V lookup: CDR1 KGHSH, CDR2 LQKENI. V was pared by 6 bases and J by 4 bases, with 12 bases between. The CDR3 protein is CASSEGGSYGYTF. CDR3 coding DNA: TGTGCCAGCTCCGAGGGGGGGAGCTATGGCTACACCTTC. The whole variable domain, filled in from reference TRBV18 and TRBJ1-2, reads NAGVMQNPRHLVRRRGQEARLRCSPMKGHSHVYWYRQLPEEGLKFMVYLQKENIIDESGMPKERFSAEFPKEGPSILRIQQVVRGDSAAYFCASSEGGSYGYTFGSGTRLTVV.

This chain links TRBV7-9 with TRBJ1-2; D is possibly TRBD1 (6 bases). This CDR3 region has 13 residues. CDR1 and CDR2 from the germline V gene are SEHNR and FQNEAQ (reference sequence). Trimming left V 3 bases short and J 6 bases short, with 11 bases between. The CDR3 DNA reads as TGTGCCAGCAGCTTGGGGGACAAACATGGCTACACCTTC. As protein: CASSLGDKHGYTF. Using reference TRBV7-9 and TRBJ1-2 for the parts outside the CDR3, the full variable domain is DTGVSQNPRHKITKRGQNVTFRCDPISEHNRLYWYRQTLGQGPEFLTYFQNEAQLEKSRLLSDRFSAERPKGSFSTLEIQRTEQGDSAMYLCASSLGDKHGYTFGSGTRLTVV.

The chain has TRBV7-6 and TRBJ2-5; D possibly corresponds to TRBD2 (5 bases). The closer fit of TRBJ2-7 to the DNA end suggests the J call may be wrong. This CDR3 region has 15 residues. The germline V gene encodes CDR1 SGHVS and CDR2 FNYEAQ. The CDR3 here is CASSLQAEFMDEQYF. CDR3 DNA sequence: TGTGCCAGCAGCTTACAAGCGGAATTTATGGACGAGCAGTACTTC.

The gene calls are TRBV6-5 and TRBJ1-3; a weak D match, TRBD1 (6 bases). There are 15 residues in the CDR3. Trimming left V 10 bases short and J 0 bases short, with 16 bases between. Germline loops: CDR1 MNHEY, CDR2 SVGAGI. The CDR3 here is CATGRGGTSGNTIYF. The DNA of the CDR3 is TGTGCCACCGGGAGGGGGGGGACCTCTGGAAACACCATATATTTT.

In the case of this clone: The junction departs from germline at one end; a sequencing error may be responsible. The chain uses TRBV4-3 and TRBJ1-2; 7 bases are a match to TRBD1. Germline V gene data show CDR1 as LGHNA and CDR2 as YSLEER. This CDR3 region has 15 residues. DNA of the CDR3: TGCGCCAGCAGCAAAGACAGGGCGGTGAGCTATGGCTACACCTTC. It specifies CASSKDRAVSYGYTF.

The rearrangement joins TRBV7-9 to TRBJ1-1; 9 bases are a match to TRBD1. After removal of 8 bases from V and 10 bases from J, the junction contained 8 bases not matched to a gene. Per the germline V gene, CDR1 is SEHNR and CDR2 is FQNEAQ (reference sequence). The CDR3 length is 12 residues. The CDR3 loop is CASAIDRGTAFF. CDR3 coding DNA: TGTGCCAGCGCAATAGACAGGGGGACAGCTTTCTTT.

This chain links TRBV7-9 with TRBJ2-1; 7 positions agree with TRBD1. This CDR3 is built from 15 residues. The V gene's germline CDR1 is SEHNR and CDR2 FQNEAQ (reference sequence). V was pared by 4 bases and J by 0 bases, with 3 bases of the junction left unmatched. In nucleotides, the CDR3 is TGTGCCAGCAGCTCGGGACAGAGCTCCTACAATGAGCAGTTCTTC. It is translated as CASSSGQSSYNEQFF.

Here the CDR3 reads CATSPTGGSSYGYTF. The CDR3 nucleotides read TGTGCCACCAGCCCAACAGGGGGTTCTAGCTATGGCTACACCTTC. The chain carries TRBV15 and TRBJ1-2; 8 bases match TRBD1. The trim removed 5 bases at V and 4 bases at J, leaving 9 bases unmatched. CDR1 and CDR2 (germline): LNHNV, YYDKDF (reference sequence). The CDR3 spans 15 residues.

The J gene is TRBJ1-2, the V gene TRBV2; perhaps TRBD1 as D (6 bases). Germline-derived CDR1 and CDR2 are SNHLY and FYNNEI. This CDR3 has 14 amino acids. Deletions cut 1 base from V and 0 bases from J, with 6 bases between. The CDR3 bases are TGTGCCAGCAGTGAAGGGACAGCTAACTATGGCTACACCTTC. This sequence encodes CASSEGTANYGYTF.

The CDR3 nucleotides read TGTGCCAGCAGTTTACTCCCGGGGAGGGAAAAACTGTTTTTT. It codes for CASSLLPGREKLFF. The rearrangement links TRBV28 to TRBJ1-4; D is undetermined. Germline lookup yields CDR1 MDHEN and CDR2 SYDVKM. The CDR3 is made up of 14 amino acids. The V and J ends lost 2 bases and 8 bases respectively, with 12 bases between them.

V usage is TRBV27 and J usage is TRBJ1-4; no clear D. The CDR3 is 14 residues long. Trimming left V 0 bases short and J 6 bases short, with 8 bases between. CDR1 and CDR2 (germline): MNHEY, SMNVEV (reference sequence). DNA for the CDR3: TGTGCCAGCAGTTTATCGAGGGTAGATGAAAAACTGTTTTTT. It is translated as CASSLSRVDEKLFF.

J is TRBJ1-4 and V is TRBV5-4; TRBD1 matches 10 bases. The CDR3 sequence is 14 residues long. CDR1 and CDR2 from the germline V gene are SGHNT and YYREEE (reference sequence). V was clipped by 3 bases and J by 6 bases; unmatched bases: 2. CDR3 DNA: TGTGCCAGCAGCTCGGACAGGGGGGATGAAAAACTGTTTTTT. It specifies CASSSDRGDEKLFF.

In its sample, this clone was seen a few times. V is TRBV7-6 and J is TRBJ1-2, with TRBD1 matching 10 bases. The CDR3 covers 13 residues. Germline CDR1 reads SGHVS; CDR2 reads FNYEAQ. V shed 5 bases, J shed 7 bases, and the junction held 4 bases outside the gene matches. The CDR3 DNA sequence: TGTGCCAGCAGCGCCGGGACAGGGGCTGGCTACACCTTC. Protein: CASSAGTGAGYTF.

The chain recombines TRBV29-1 with TRBJ2-7, with 7 positions matching TRBD2. The junction had 2 bases not matched to a gene; V was cut back by 0 bases and J by 6 bases. This CDR3 is built from 12 residues. The germline V gene encodes CDR1 SQVTM and CDR2 ANQGSEA. The CDR3 bases are TGCAGCGTTGAAGATGGGGGGGGCGAGCAGTACTTC. As protein: CSVEDGGGEQYF.

The genes are TRBV6-5 and TRBJ1-1; D is possibly TRBD1 (6 bases). CDR1 and CDR2 (germline): MNHEY, SVGAGI. The germline V and J ends were trimmed by 2 bases and 1 base, with 14 bases remaining between them. The CDR3 consists of 16 residues. The CDR3 loop reads CASSYVQGTGNTEAFF. The DNA for the CDR3 is TGTGCCAGCAGTTACGTACAGGGTACCGGGAACACTGAAGCTTTCTTT.

The J gene is TRBJ1-6, the V gene TRBV30, with 7 bases matching TRBD1. Losses at the gene ends were 5 bases for V and 7 bases for J; bases not matched to a gene: 11. The CDR3 runs 15 residues. Germline values: CDR1 GTSNPN, CDR2 SVGIG (reference sequence). The CDR3 reads CAWVGQVGGNSPLHF. The CDR3 DNA reads as TGTGCCTGGGTTGGACAGGTGGGGGGAAATTCACCCCTCCACTTT. The whole variable domain, filled in from reference TRBV30 and TRBJ1-6, reads SQTIHQWPATLVQPVGSPLSLECTVEGTSNPNLYWYRQAAGRGLQLLFYSVGIGQISSEVPQNLSASRPQDRQFILSSKKLLLSDSGFYLCAWVGQVGGNSPLHFGNGTRLTVT.

J is TRBJ1-1 and V is TRBV5-1; TRBD1 aligns across 8 bases. The germline V gene encodes CDR1 SGHRS and CDR2 YFSETQ. The CDR3 covers 14 residues. V lost 5 bases, J lost 2 bases, and 5 bases stayed unmatched. As DNA, the CDR3 is TGCGCCAGCAGGCCCGGGACAGGCAACACTGAAGCTTTCTTT. Translating it yields CASRPGTGNTEAFF.